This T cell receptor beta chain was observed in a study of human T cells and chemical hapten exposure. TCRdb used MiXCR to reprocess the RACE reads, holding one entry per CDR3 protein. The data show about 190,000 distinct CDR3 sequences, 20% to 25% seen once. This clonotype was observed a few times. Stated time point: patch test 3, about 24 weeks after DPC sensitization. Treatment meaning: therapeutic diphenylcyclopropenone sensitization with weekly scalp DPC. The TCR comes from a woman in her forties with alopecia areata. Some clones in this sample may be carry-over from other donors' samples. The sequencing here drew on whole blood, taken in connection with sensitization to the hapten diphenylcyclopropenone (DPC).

CDR3 sequence reads: CASSIGTGIFYEQYF. CDR3 bases: TGCGCCAGCAGCATAGGGACAGGGATATTCTACGAGCAGTACTTC. The rearrangement joins TRBV5-1 to TRBJ2-7, with 9 positions matching TRBD1. CDR1 is SGHRS, CDR2 YFSETQ, per germline. J gave up 3 bases and V 4 bases, and 8 bases lay outside the gene matches. The length of the CDR3 is 15 residues.